Reported below is one T cell receptor beta chain. Its target is not known. Deletions cut 0 bases from V and 0 bases from J, with 7 bases between. Germline lookup yields CDR1 SGDLS and CDR2 YYNGEE. The CDR3 sequence is 15 residues long. The sample is drawn from a study of cytomegalovirus exposure and HLA in healthy donors. The wider study: Early on, a data release was issued that held roughly 86 million unique TCRs from HLA-typed donors.

Researchers ran the PCR with 60 Vbeta and 13 Jbeta primers. TCRdb's copy holds only in-frame clones and misses some; the assay was immunoSEQ multiplex PCR. The sample records 76,000 or so clones, less than 80% being singletons. General observations from the study: It has been reported that TCR beta sequences accurately predicted the HLA-A and HLA-B alleles of most subjects. As was reported, the classifier diagnosed cytomegalovirus status with high specificity and sensitivity.

The chain employs TRBV9 and TRBJ1-3; D is ambiguous. Sequencing was carried out using PBMCs. The clonotype comes from a man aged 25 to 45 in good health and CMV-seronegative. CDR3 bases: TGTGCCAGCAGCGTAGAGGGAGGCTCTGGAAACACCATATATTTT. Its protein product is CASSVEGGSGNTIYF.